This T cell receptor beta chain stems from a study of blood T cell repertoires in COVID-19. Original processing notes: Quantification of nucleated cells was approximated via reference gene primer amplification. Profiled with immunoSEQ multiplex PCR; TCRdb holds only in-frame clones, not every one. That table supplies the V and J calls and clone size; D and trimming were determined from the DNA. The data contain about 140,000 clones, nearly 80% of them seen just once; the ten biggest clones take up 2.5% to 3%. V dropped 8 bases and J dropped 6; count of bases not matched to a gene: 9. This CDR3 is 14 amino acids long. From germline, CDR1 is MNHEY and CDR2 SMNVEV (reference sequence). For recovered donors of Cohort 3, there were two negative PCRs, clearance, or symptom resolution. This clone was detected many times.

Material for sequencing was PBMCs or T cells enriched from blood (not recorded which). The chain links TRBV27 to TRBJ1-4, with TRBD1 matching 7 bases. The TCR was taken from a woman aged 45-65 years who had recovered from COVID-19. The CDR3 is CASSPPGTDEKLFF. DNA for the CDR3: TGTGCCAGCTCCCCCCCTGGGACAGATGAAAAACTGTTTTTT.